This T cell receptor (beta chain) was sequenced in a study of T cells after posttransplantation cyclophosphamide. Whole-study results and caveats: Tissue-infiltrating T cells from skin or gut overlapped little with blood T cells.

Germline trimming cut 0 bases from V and 4 bases from J; bases unmatched to any gene: 3. Germline V gene data show CDR1 as SGHRS and CDR2 as YFSETQ. CDR3 size: 14 residues. Cyclophosphamide on days +3 and +4 followed busulfan-fludarabine conditioning and a marrow graft. Some clones are missing from TCRdb's copy, which holds only in-frame ones; the method was immunoSEQ multiplex PCR. Listed here are about 5,700 clones without any singletons, the top ten holding under 30%. In its sample, this clone was seen many times. Its antigen is not identified. The receptor's source is a male patient aged 55 to 70 who received an allogeneic stem cell transplant from a related donor, was CMV-positive, and had no GVHD. Some T cells may have originated in the graft donor. The chain combines TRBV5-1 with TRBJ2-7; 8 nucleotides line up with TRBD1. Sequenced here: PBMCs, sampled after allogeneic stem cell transplant with posttransplant cyclophosphamide. This CDR3 is CASSLAGGGYEQYF. DNA for the CDR3: TGCGCCAGCAGCTTGGCAGGGGGCGGGTACGAGCAGTACTTC. The whole variable domain, remainder taken from reference TRBV5-1 and TRBJ2-7, is KAGVTQTPRYLIKTRGQQVTLSCSPISGHRSVSWYQQTPGQGLQFLFEYFSETQRNKGNFPGRFSGRQFSNSRSEMNVSTLELGDSALYLCASSLAGGGYEQYFGPGTRLTVT.